The 15 T cell receptor beta chains given below trace back to one sample, sequenced in a study of human T cells and chemical hapten exposure. TCRdb itself ran the RACE reads through MiXCR, one entry per CDR3 protein. Seen here are over 35,000 distinct CDR3 sequences, roughly a tenth observed once, and the top ten hold roughly 6%. Time point described: pre-sensitization, week 0. The treatment here: therapeutic diphenylcyclopropenone sensitization with weekly scalp DPC. This sample comprised whole blood, obtained in connection with sensitization to the hapten diphenylcyclopropenone (DPC). The receptors here all came from a man aged 25-45 years with alopecia areata. Some clones in this sample may be carry-over from other donors' samples.

Only a few counts were recorded for this clonotype. This chain joins TRBV18 and TRBJ2-2; TRBD2 is a possible D gene (6 bases). Between the trimmed V and J ends, which lost 6 bases and 1 base, there was a span of 12 bases. This CDR3 comprises 15 residues. Germline loops: CDR1 KGHSH, CDR2 LQKENI. The chain's CDR3 is CASSVERVNTGELFF. CDR3 nucleotide sequence: TGTGCCAGCTCTGTCGAGCGGGTGAACACCGGGGAGCTGTTTTTT.

This clonotype was observed at least ten times. V gene TRBV29-1 combines with J gene TRBJ2-1, with D unclear. There are 13 residues in the CDR3. Germline CDR1 SQVTM, CDR2 ANQGSEA. Trimming cost V 1 base and J 4 bases, with 8 bases left between them. The CDR3 DNA reads TGCAGCGTTGAAGGGTCGGTTTACAATGAGCAGTTCTTC. It translates to CSVEGSVYNEQFF.

The chain combines TRBV12-3 or TRBV12-4 with TRBJ2-6; no clear D. The V and J ends lost 8 bases and 2 bases respectively, with 7 bases between them. The CDR3 has 13 amino acids. The CDR3: CASGWAGANVLTF. The CDR3 bases are TGTGCCAGCGGATGGGCTGGGGCCAACGTCCTGACTTTC.

Ten or more counts support this clonotype. The V gene is TRBV15, the J gene TRBJ2-1, with a possible D match to TRBD1 (5 bases). V was cut by 4 bases and J by 4 bases, with 8 bases left in between. The germline CDR1 and CDR2 sequences are LNHNV and YYDKDF (reference sequence). The CDR3 consists of 13 residues. Written as DNA, the CDR3 is TGTGCCACCAGCACGACAGCGTACAATGAGCAGTTCTTC. The encoded protein is CATSTTAYNEQFF.

Only a few counts were recorded for this clonotype. J is TRBJ2-5 and V is TRBV20-1, with D maybe TRBD2 (5 bases). Germline V gives CDR1 DFQATT, CDR2 SNEGSKA (reference sequence). This CDR3 is built from 15 residues. The ends were cut back, 3 bases at V and 1 base at J, with 15 bases in the middle. The CDR3: CSASFGVSGQETQYF. CDR3 DNA sequence: TGCAGTGCTAGCTTCGGGGTCTCCGGCCAAGAGACCCAGTACTTC.

V usage is TRBV19 and J usage is TRBJ2-1; 11 nucleotides match TRBD1. Germline V lookup: CDR1 LNHDA, CDR2 SQIVND (reference sequence). This CDR3 is 17 amino acids long. V was pared by 0 bases and J by 3 bases, with 4 bases of the junction left unmatched. The CDR3 region has the DNA TGTGCCAGTAGTATAGACGGACAGGGGGCCGGCTACAATGAGCAGTTCTTC. Its protein product is CASSIDGQGAGYNEQFF. Combining the CDR3 with reference TRBV19 and TRBJ2-1 gives the whole variable domain DGGITQSPKYLFRKEGQNVTLSCEQNLNHDAMYWYRQDPGQGLRLIYYSQIVNDFQKGDIAEGYSVSREKKESFPLTVTSAQKNPTAFYLCASSIDGQGAGYNEQFFGPGTRLTVL.

This clonotype has just a few counts. The V and J genes are TRBV12-3 or TRBV12-4 and TRBJ2-3, with D unclear. The CDR3 extends over 13 amino acids. With 6 bases removed from V and 0 bases from J, the gap between germline ends came to 7 bases. The CDR3 bases are TGTGCCAGCAGACCTCTGAGCACAGATACGCAGTATTTT. Translating it yields CASRPLSTDTQYF.

This clonotype was detected only a few times. The chain links TRBV6-2 or TRBV6-3 to TRBJ2-1, with 12 positions matching TRBD2. The V gene end was trimmed by 0 bases and the J gene end by 4 bases; junction bases not matched to a gene: 4. Per the germline V gene, CDR1 is MNHEY and CDR2 is SVGEGT. The CDR3 has 17 residues. This chain's CDR3 is CASSYSGLAGIYNEQFF. The CDR3 DNA follows: TGTGCCAGCAGTTACTCCGGACTAGCGGGGATATACAATGAGCAGTTCTTC.

In this sample, this clonotype turned up many times. CDR3 sequence: CASSGGPTGGGSPLHF. DNA of the CDR3: TGTGCCAGCAGCGGGGGCCCGACAGGGGGCGGATCACCCCTCCACTTT. The chain uses TRBV9 and TRBJ1-6; 10 nucleotides agree with TRBD1. Germline CDR1 reads SGDLS; CDR2 reads YYNGEE. J lost 10 bases, V lost 3 bases, and 10 bases had no gene match. The CDR3 is made up of 16 amino acids.

This clonotype was seen many times. The CDR3 loop reads CASGLVRGETQYF. The CDR3 region has the DNA TGTGCTAGTGGTTTGGTACGAGGGGAGACCCAGTACTTC. J is TRBJ2-5 and V is TRBV12-5, with D possibly matching TRBD2 (5 bases). The CDR3 loop spans 13 amino acids. V was pared by 0 bases and J by 5 bases, with 7 bases between. Germline assignment: CDR1 LGHNT and CDR2 FRNRAP.

The chain links TRBV2 to TRBJ1-1; D is unresolved. Germline CDR1 is SNHLY and CDR2 is FYNNEI. This CDR3 is 13 amino acids long. V was trimmed by 7 bases and J by 1 base, leaving 10 bases between them. The CDR3 sequence: CASTVHQNTEAFF. CDR3 sequence (DNA): TGTGCCAGCACTGTCCACCAGAACACTGAAGCTTTCTTT.

The chain links TRBV27 to TRBJ2-7; D uncertain. The CDR3 covers 13 residues. V shed 7 bases and J shed 2 bases, with 12 bases lying between them. Per germline, CDR1 MNHEY and CDR2 SMNVEV (reference sequence). CDR3 in DNA: TGTGCCAGCAAAGGGCCCGCAGCCTACGAGCAGTACTTC. Its translation: CASKGPAAYEQYF.

This clonotype has at least ten counts. This CDR3 reads CASSFRAYGYTF. CDR3 nucleotide sequence: TGTGCCAGCAGCTTCCGTGCCTATGGCTACACCTTC. This sequence joins TRBV7-9 and TRBJ1-2; the D is unclear. Trimming removed 3 bases at V and 4 bases at J, with 6 bases between. The CDR3 totals 12 residues. Germline V gene lookup returns CDR1 SEHNR and CDR2 FQNEAQ (reference sequence).

The chain joins TRBV5-4 to TRBJ1-1, with a possible D match to TRBD1 (5 bases). The V gene lost 4 bases and the J gene lost 1 base, with 11 bases spanning the gap. Germline CDR1 is SGHNT and CDR2 is YYREEE (reference sequence). This CDR3 contains 14 residues. The CDR3 sequence: CASSHRQRNTEAFF. CDR3 sequence (DNA): TGTGCCAGCAGCCATAGACAGAGGAACACTGAAGCTTTCTTT.

The chain uses TRBV18 and TRBJ1-5; 10 bases line up with TRBD1. The CDR3 length is 17 residues. V trimming: 6 bases; J trimming: 0 bases; junction bases outside the gene matches: 8. Germline V gene data show CDR1 as KGHSH and CDR2 as LQKENI. The CDR3: CASSRTGGTNSNQPQHF. CDR3 nucleotide sequence: TGTGCCAGCTCGCGGACAGGGGGGACTAATAGCAATCAGCCCCAGCATTTT. Full variable domain (rest looked up from reference TRBV18 and TRBJ1-5): NAGVMQNPRHLVRRRGQEARLRCSPMKGHSHVYWYRQLPEEGLKFMVYLQKENIIDESGMPKERFSAEFPKEGPSILRIQQVVRGDSAAYFCASSRTGGTNSNQPQHFGDGTRLSIL.